The 21 T cell receptor beta chains in this list originate from one sample, sequenced in a study of T-cell reconstitution after alpha-beta-depleted transplantation in children. It was with unique molecular identifiers that the TCRbeta library was prepared. One entry per CDR3 protein results from TCRdb running MiXCR on the PCR reads. The sample has fewer than 750,000 distinct CDR3 sequences, 20% to 30% seen once. This specimen was PBMCs, taken before TCRalphabeta/CD19-depleted stem cell transplant. The source is a boy less than two years old with Wiskott-Aldrich syndrome, due to receive a stem cell transplant.

This clonotype was observed a few times. V gene TRBV13 combines with J gene TRBJ2-2, with 14 bases that match TRBD2. The V gene end was trimmed by 3 bases and the J gene end by 3 bases; junction bases not matched to a gene: 9. Germline V gene lookup returns CDR1 PRHDT and CDR2 FYEKMQ (reference sequence). This CDR3 region has 19 residues. The CDR3 reads CASSLDRLAGGPYTGELFF. DNA for the CDR3: TGTGCCAGCAGCTTGGATCGACTAGCGGGAGGGCCGTACACCGGGGAGCTGTTTTTT.

This clonotype has a handful of counts. The chain joins TRBV6-5 to TRBJ2-3; no definite D call. The V and J ends lost 0 bases and 0 bases respectively, with 4 bases between them. The germline gives CDR1 MNHEY, CDR2 SVGAGI. The CDR3 consists of 14 residues. The CDR3 DNA follows: TGTGCCAGCAGTTACTCGTACAGCACAGATACGCAGTATTTT. Its translation: CASSYSYSTDTQYF.

The J gene is TRBJ2-1, the V gene TRBV4-1; 9 positions agree with TRBD1. Trimming cost V 2 bases and J 4 bases; bases outside gene matches: 6. CDR3 length: 16 residues. Germline lookup yields CDR1 MGHRA and CDR2 YSYEKL. The CDR3 coding sequence is TGCGCCAGCAGCCAAACACCGGGACAGGGATACAATGAGCAGTTCTTC. This translates into CASSQTPGQGYNEQFF.

This clonotype occurred a few times. The chain joins TRBV29-1 to TRBJ1-1, with D possibly TRBD1 on 5 matching bases. The germline gives CDR1 SQVTM, CDR2 ANQGSEA. Trimming removed 7 bases from V and 11 bases from J, with 17 bases in between. The CDR3 loop spans 11 amino acids. The CDR3 DNA sequence: TGCAGCGGTGTAAGGGGAGTCGAGGCTTTCTTT. It specifies CSGVRGVEAFF.

This sequence joins TRBV5-1 and TRBJ2-3, with TRBD1 matching 7 bases. CDR1 is SGHRS and CDR2 is YFSETQ in the germline V gene. This CDR3 is 17 amino acids long. After removal of 4 bases from V and 3 bases from J, the junction contained 14 bases not matched to a gene. This CDR3 reads CASSLPKDRILTDTQYF. CDR3 coding DNA: TGCGCCAGCAGCCTACCTAAGGACAGGATCTTGACAGATACGCAGTATTTT. Based on the CDR3 plus reference TRBV5-1 and TRBJ2-3, the full variable domain is KAGVTQTPRYLIKTRGQQVTLSCSPISGHRSVSWYQQTPGQGLQFLFEYFSETQRNKGNFPGRFSGRQFSNSRSEMNVSTLELGDSALYLCASSLPKDRILTDTQYFGPGTRLTVL.

This clonotype was seen only a few times. The V call is TRBV3-1, the J call TRBJ2-1; D is unresolved. This CDR3 is built from 20 residues. Trimming left V 2 bases short and J 4 bases short, with 27 bases between. Germline assignment: CDR1 LGHDT and CDR2 YNNKEL (reference sequence). For the CDR3, the DNA is TGTGCCAGCAGCCAATTTAGTCCCAAGTCCGTCCGAGGACGGTACAATGAGCAGTTCTTC. It is translated as CASSQFSPKSVRGRYNEQFF.

The gene calls are TRBV28 and TRBJ1-3; TRBD1 agrees at 8 bases. Trimming removed 2 bases from V and 4 bases from J; junction bases left unmatched: 4. The CDR3 extends over 15 amino acids. Germline CDR1 MDHEN, CDR2 SYDVKM. The CDR3 region has the DNA TGTGCCAGCAGTTTAGGCAGGGGGCTCGGAAACACCATATATTTT. Translating gives CASSLGRGLGNTIYF.

This clonotype has more than one count but fewer than ten. The CDR3 DNA reads as TGCGCCAGCAGCCTACCGGACGGAACCTACGAGCAGTACTTC. This sequence encodes CASSLPDGTYEQYF. This sequence joins TRBV5-1 and TRBJ2-7; D gene uncertain. V lost 4 bases, J lost 2 bases, and 13 bases lay in between. Germline assignment: CDR1 SGHRS and CDR2 YFSETQ. CDR3 length equals 14 residues.

This clonotype has more than one count but fewer than ten. The chain is built from TRBV20-1 and TRBJ2-5, with 8 bases that match TRBD2. The CDR3 has 14 residues. The germline gives CDR1 DFQATT, CDR2 SNEGSKA (reference sequence). Germline trimming cut 4 bases from V and 1 base from J; bases unmatched to any gene: 5. The CDR3 DNA is TGCAGTGCTACTGTAGCGGGAATCCAAGAGACCCAGTACTTC. Encoded protein: CSATVAGIQETQYF.

The V call is TRBV5-1, the J call TRBJ2-5; TRBD2 might be the D (5 bases). The CDR3 has 14 residues. V lost 0 bases, J lost 5 bases, and 11 bases lay in between. Germline V gives CDR1 SGHRS, CDR2 YFSETQ. In nucleotides, the CDR3 is TGCGCCAGCAGCTTGGGAGGGTATGAGGAGACCCAGTACTTC. It translates to CASSLGGYEETQYF.

This clonotype was counted between two and nine times. The V call is TRBV5-1, the J call TRBJ2-1; no definite D call. Germline V gene sequence: CDR1 SGHRS, CDR2 YFSETQ. The CDR3 totals 17 residues. Trimming took off 3 bases at V and 0 bases at J, with 16 bases between the two ends. The CDR3 region has the DNA TGCGCCAGCAGCTCACTGGTGGGGATCTTCTCCTACAATGAGCAGTTCTTC. The encoded protein is CASSSLVGIFSYNEQFF.

Only a few counts were recorded for this clonotype. The rearrangement uses TRBV6-2 or TRBV6-3 and TRBJ2-5; 8 bases agree with TRBD1. In germline, CDR1 is MNHEY, CDR2 SVGEGT. CDR3 size: 15 residues. Trimming removed 5 bases from V and 4 bases from J; junction bases left unmatched: 9. The CDR3 protein is CASSPPFRGRETQYF. The CDR3 nucleotides read TGTGCCAGCAGTCCACCTTTCAGGGGGCGAGAGACCCAGTACTTC.

The gene calls are TRBV15 and TRBJ1-2; tentative D call: TRBD1 (6 bases). The germline V gene encodes CDR1 LNHNV and CDR2 YYDKDF (reference sequence). The CDR3 is 16 residues long. Trimming removed 3 bases from V and 0 bases from J, with 14 bases in between. CDR3 amino acids: CATSSAGTQANYGYTF. Here the CDR3 DNA reads TGTGCCACCAGCAGCGCCGGGACACAAGCTAACTATGGCTACACCTTC.

The rearrangement uses TRBV24-1 and TRBJ1-2; the D gene is possibly TRBD1 (6 bases). CDR1 is KGHDR, CDR2 SFDVKD, per germline. V lost 6 bases and J 7 bases, leaving 14 bases between the germline ends. The CDR3 consists of 13 residues. CDR3 coding DNA: TGTGCCACCAGTCCAGCACCAGGGGTTGGCTACACCTTC. Translated: CATSPAPGVGYTF.

This clonotype was seen more than once but under ten times. The V gene is TRBV12-3 or TRBV12-4, the J gene TRBJ2-1; the match to TRBD1 covers 7 bases. The CDR3 contains 14 residues. V was pared by 6 bases and J by 3 bases, with 5 bases of the junction left unmatched. CDR3 protein: CASSLGTDYNEQFF. DNA for the CDR3: TGTGCCAGCAGCCTCGGGACAGACTACAATGAGCAGTTCTTC.

This clonotype was seen a handful of times. The chain combines TRBV12-3 or TRBV12-4 with TRBJ1-1; 7 positions match TRBD1. J lost 4 bases, V lost 5 bases, and 7 bases had no gene match. CDR3 size: 14 residues. CDR3 protein: CASSLTGLATEAFF. CDR3 in DNA: TGTGCCAGCAGTCTGACAGGGTTAGCCACTGAAGCTTTCTTT.

The V call is TRBV11-1, the J call TRBJ2-1, with 8 bases lining up with TRBD1. CDR1 is SGHAT, CDR2 FQDESV, per germline (reference sequence). J was trimmed by 3 bases and V by 5 bases; bases with no gene match: 15. The CDR3 runs 18 residues. CDR3 DNA sequence: TGTGCCAGCAGCCTTGGGACAGGCTCAACGGCAATCTACAATGAGCAGTTCTTC. It encodes CASSLGTGSTAIYNEQFF.

This clonotype occurred a few times. The CDR3 is CASHRGGENTEAFF. The CDR3 DNA follows: TGTGCTAGTCACCGGGGGGGGGAAAACACTGAAGCTTTCTTT. This chain joins TRBV12-5 and TRBJ1-1; a weak D match, TRBD1 (5 bases). V was clipped by 8 bases and J by 2 bases, with 15 bases between them. Germline V gene data show CDR1 as LGHNT and CDR2 as FRNRAP. The CDR3 has 14 residues.

The chain employs TRBV15 and TRBJ1-2, with unresolved D. Trimming pared 0 bases from V and 0 bases from J, leaving 11 bases between. The CDR3 has 16 amino acids. Per germline, CDR1 LNHNV and CDR2 YYDKDF (reference sequence). This CDR3 is CATSRDLSFPNYGYTF. CDR3 nucleotide sequence: TGTGCCACCAGCAGAGATCTTAGTTTCCCTAACTATGGCTACACCTTC.

This clonotype was observed a handful of times. This chain connects TRBV5-1 to TRBJ2-7; D call uncertain. V gave up 0 bases and J gave up 2 bases, with 9 bases separating them. The V gene's germline CDR1 is SGHRS and CDR2 YFSETQ. The CDR3 is 14 residues long. The CDR3 sequence: CASSLVTATYEQYF. CDR3 DNA sequence: TGCGCCAGCAGCTTGGTGACCGCGACCTACGAGCAGTACTTC.

There are a few counts of this clonotype. The genes are TRBV7-9 and TRBJ1-3; D not resolved. Germline V gene data show CDR1 as SEHNR and CDR2 as FQNEAQ (reference sequence). The CDR3 extends over 15 amino acids. Trimming shortened V by 2 bases and J by 4 bases, and 12 bases separated the two germline ends. As DNA, the CDR3 is TGTGCCAGCAGCTTAAATTTACGTTGGGGAAACACCATATATTTT. Its translation: CASSLNLRWGNTIYF.